The 18 T cell receptor beta chains reported below all come from one sample, sequenced in a study of chemoradiotherapy in HPV16-positive cancers. Data came from immunoSEQ multiplex PCR; TCRdb stores just in-frame clones and leaves some out. Of 22,000 or so clones listed, about 87% are singletons. The material was blood, obtained from a patient who underwent chemoradiotherapy. Receptor source: a human donor with HPV-associated anogenital cancer.

The chain has TRBV4-2 and TRBJ1-1; possible D gene TRBD1, 6 bases. V lost 1 base, J lost 1 base, and 16 bases lay in between. The CDR3 runs to 17 residues. Germline V CDR1 and CDR2: LGHNA, YNFKEQ. CDR3 nucleotides: TGTGCCAGCAGCCAAGTCCGGGGGGCAGGAGAGAACACTGAAGCTTTCTTT. Amino acid sequence: CASSQVRGAGENTEAFF.

V and J are TRBV10-3 and TRBJ2-3, with 9 bases fitting TRBD2. Trimming removed 6 bases from V and 3 bases from J; junction bases left unmatched: 10. This CDR3 spans 16 amino acids. Germline V CDR1 and CDR2: ENHRY, SYGVKD. CDR3 sequence reads: CAISRNSGGLTDTQYF. The CDR3 DNA follows: TGTGCCATCAGCCGAAATAGCGGGGGTTTGACAGATACGCAGTATTTT.

This chain connects TRBV6-4 to TRBJ1-5; the D gene is possibly TRBD1 (6 bases). The CDR3 loop spans 17 amino acids. CDR1 and CDR2 from the germline V gene are MRHNA and SNTAGT. The V end lost 7 bases, the J end lost 0 bases, and 19 bases lay between the germline ends. The CDR3, as DNA: TGTGCCAGCAATGCAATGACAGGAGATAATAGCAATCAGCCCCAGCATTTT. It encodes CASNAMTGDNSNQPQHF.

V usage is TRBV27 and J usage is TRBJ1-5; maybe TRBD1 (6 bases). This CDR3 comprises 15 residues. In germline, CDR1 is MNHEY, CDR2 SMNVEV (reference sequence). The V gene lost 5 bases and the J gene lost 2 bases, with 13 bases spanning the gap. The CDR3 protein is CASSPLGGGNQPQHF. DNA of the CDR3: TGTGCCAGCAGTCCTTTAGGGGGAGGCAATCAGCCCCAGCATTTT.

The rearrangement uses TRBV5-8 and TRBJ2-1; D is possibly TRBD1 (6 bases). The CDR3 has 17 amino acids. Germline-derived CDR1 and CDR2 are SGHTS and YDEGEE. Trimming cost V 2 bases and J 1 base, with 16 bases left between them. CDR3 in amino acids: CASSLSKGVGSYNEQFF. The CDR3 DNA reads as TGTGCCAGCAGCTTAAGTAAGGGGGTAGGGTCCTACAATGAGCAGTTCTTC.

This chain connects TRBV2 to TRBJ2-5; perhaps TRBD1 as D (6 bases). The germline gives CDR1 SNHLY, CDR2 FYNNEI. There are 13 residues in the CDR3. Trimming removed 5 bases at V and 5 bases at J, with 12 bases between. The CDR3 nucleotides read TGTGCCAGCAGTATACAGGGTCAGGAGACCCAGTACTTC. Translation: CASSIQGQETQYF.

This rearrangement joins TRBV7-9 to TRBJ2-1, with D unresolved. V gave up 2 bases and J gave up 4 bases, with 15 bases separating them. CDR1 is SEHNR and CDR2 is FQNEAQ in the germline V gene (reference sequence). The CDR3 has 16 amino acids. The DNA for the CDR3 is TGTGCCAGCAGCTTAACTGTTGGGCTCGGTTACAATGAGCAGTTCTTC. Its protein product is CASSLTVGLGYNEQFF.

The chain couples TRBV19 to TRBJ1-2, with D hard to call. The germline V gene encodes CDR1 LNHDA and CDR2 SQIVND (reference sequence). Between the trimmed V and J ends, which lost 3 bases and 2 bases, there was a span of 16 bases. The CDR3 length is 16 residues. CDR3 sequence: CASSIAGKDGNYGYTF. The DNA for the CDR3 is TGTGCCAGTAGTATTGCGGGGAAGGACGGCAACTATGGCTACACCTTC.

V gene TRBV19 combines with J gene TRBJ1-5; D is uncertain. Germline CDR1 reads LNHDA; CDR2 reads SQIVND (reference sequence). The CDR3 consists of 12 residues. V dropped 7 bases and J dropped 3 bases, with 7 bases sitting between them. The CDR3 is CASNRVNQPQHF. CDR3 DNA sequence: TGTGCCAGTAATAGGGTCAATCAGCCCCAGCATTTT. The full variable domain, in which reference TRBV19 and TRBJ1-5 provide the parts outside the CDR3, is DGGITQSPKYLFRKEGQNVTLSCEQNLNHDAMYWYRQDPGQGLRLIYYSQIVNDFQKGDIAEGYSVSREKKESFPLTVTSAQKNPTAFYLCASNRVNQPQHFGDGTRLSIL.

This chain joins TRBV7-3 and TRBJ2-3; 9 positions match TRBD1. CDR3 length: 15 residues. Losses at the gene ends were 5 bases for V and 6 bases for J; bases not matched to a gene: 9. Looked up from germline, CDR1 is SGHTA and CDR2 is FQGTGA. In DNA form, the CDR3 reads TGTGCCAGCAGCGACCCCGGGACAGGGACGGATACGCAGTATTTT. This sequence encodes CASSDPGTGTDTQYF.

The chain carries TRBV5-6 and TRBJ2-7; no clear D gene. V shed 0 bases and J shed 3 bases, with 1 base lying between them. Germline CDR1 is SGHDT and CDR2 is YYEEEE. The CDR3 spans 11 residues. The CDR3 coding sequence is TGTGCCAGCAGCTTGGACTACGAGCAGTACGTC. Encoded protein: CASSLDYEQYV.

J is TRBJ1-1 and V is TRBV10-2; 8 bases match TRBD1. Germline trimming cut 5 bases from V and 5 bases from J; bases unmatched to any gene: 7. The CDR3 loop spans 14 amino acids. Germline V gene data show CDR1 as WSHSY and CDR2 as SAAADI. CDR3 sequence (DNA): TGCGCCAGCAGTACAACAGGGGGACGGACTGAAGCTTTCTTT. Protein sequence: CASSTTGGRTEAFF.

The chain uses TRBV5-1 and TRBJ1-1; no clear D gene. CDR3 length equals 13 residues. The V and J ends lost 0 bases and 9 bases respectively, with 12 bases between them. Per germline, CDR1 SGHRS and CDR2 YFSETQ. The DNA for the CDR3 is TGCGCCAGCAGCTTGGGGCAGCCCGAAAAAGCTTTCTTT. Protein product: CASSLGQPEKAFF.

This chain connects TRBV7-9 to TRBJ2-7; D call uncertain. Germline V gives CDR1 SEHNR, CDR2 FQNEAQ (reference sequence). Trimming took off 3 bases at V and 2 bases at J, with 11 bases between the two ends. The CDR3 sequence is 14 residues long. CDR3 amino acids: CASSFTTFPYEQYF. CDR3 coding DNA: TGTGCCAGCAGCTTTACGACTTTCCCCTACGAGCAGTACTTC.

The chain employs TRBV30 and TRBJ1-5; 9 bases fit TRBD1. The CDR3 extends over 13 amino acids. Trimming removed 5 bases from V and 3 bases from J; junction bases left unmatched: 2. Germline assignment: CDR1 GTSNPN and CDR2 SVGIG (reference sequence). CDR3 coding DNA: TGTGCCTGGGGGACAGGGCTCAATCAGCCCCAGCATTTT. Its protein product is CAWGTGLNQPQHF.

The chain uses TRBV14 and TRBJ1-6; D remains ambiguous. CDR3 length: 15 residues. V was pared by 6 bases and J by 0 bases, with 9 bases between. The germline V gene has CDR1 SGHDN and CDR2 FVKESK. The CDR3 sequence is CASRPQSSYNSPLHF. For the CDR3, the DNA is TGTGCCAGCAGACCTCAGAGCTCCTATAATTCACCCCTCCACTTT. Filled out from reference TRBV14 and TRBJ1-6, the complete variable domain reads EAGVTQFPSHSVIEKGQTVTLRCDPISGHDNLYWYRRVMGKEIKFLLHFVKESKQDESGMPNNRFLAERTGGTYSTLKVQPAELEDSGVYFCASRPQSSYNSPLHFGNGTRLTVT.

V is TRBV5-8 and J is TRBJ1-2, with D tentatively TRBD1 (5 bases). V was cut by 4 bases and J by 8 bases, with 24 bases left in between. The CDR3 runs 16 residues. Germline CDR1 is SGHTS and CDR2 is YDEGEE. The CDR3 loop reads CASSPRGRVGVNGYTF. CDR3 sequence (DNA): TGTGCCAGCAGCCCCCGCGGCAGGGTGGGGGTCAACGGCTACACCTTC.

The chain carries TRBV6-5 and TRBJ1-1; 10 nucleotides agree with TRBD1. J lost 3 bases, V lost 6 bases, and 4 bases had no gene match. The CDR3 contains 14 residues. CDR1 is MNHEY, CDR2 SVGAGI, per germline. In nucleotides, the CDR3 is TGTGCCAGCAGGGGGGACAGGGGTTACACTGAAGCTTTCTTT. It specifies CASRGDRGYTEAFF.